Below, 32 T cell receptor beta chains from the same sample are listed, as sequenced in a study of early T cells in non-severe SARS-CoV-2 infection. TCRdb re-analysed the 5' RACE reads in MiXCR, keeping a single row per CDR3 protein. The table includes 50,000 to 60,000 distinct CDR3 sequences, under 15% detected once. Sequences were obtained from whole blood. The receptors shown here come from an adult who was a healthcare worker with PCR-confirmed SARS-CoV-2 infection or an uninfected control (not recorded which).

This clonotype appeared a few times. Here the CDR3 DNA reads TGTGCCAGCACCAACAACGGCAGGGGTCCACGGGGATTCTCTGGGGCCAACGTCCTGACTTTC. It is translated as CASTNNGRGPRGFSGANVLTF. The V gene is TRBV6-6, the J gene TRBJ2-6, with a possible D match to TRBD1 (6 bases). The CDR3 is 21 amino acids. The germline V and J ends were trimmed by 7 bases and 0 bases, with 28 bases remaining between them. CDR1 MNHNY and CDR2 SVGAGI come from the germline V gene (reference sequence).

The chain combines TRBV30 with TRBJ1-1; D is undetermined. CDR1 and CDR2 (germline): GTSNPN, SVGIG (reference sequence). V shed 5 bases and J shed 3 bases, with 7 bases lying between them. The CDR3 length is 11 residues. Written as DNA, the CDR3 is TGTGCCTGGGCTCTGGACACTGAAGCTTTCTTT. Its protein is CAWALDTEAFF. Filled out from reference TRBV30 and TRBJ1-1, the complete variable domain reads SQTIHQWPATLVQPVGSPLSLECTVEGTSNPNLYWYRQAAGRGLQLLFYSVGIGQISSEVPQNLSASRPQDRQFILSSKKLLLSDSGFYLCAWALDTEAFFGQGTRLTVV.

The chain couples TRBV7-2 to TRBJ1-5; TRBD1 matches 8 bases. The CDR3 has 13 amino acids. Germline V gene data show CDR1 as SGHTA and CDR2 as FQGNSA. V lost 8 bases and J lost 4; bases outside the gene matches: 4. For the CDR3, the DNA is TGTGCCAGCCGGGGACAGGATAATCAGCCCCAGCATTTT. Its protein is CASRGQDNQPQHF.

This clonotype was seen repeatedly, ten times or more. V usage is TRBV6-6 and J usage is TRBJ2-1; 8 nucleotides line up with TRBD2. CDR3 length: 17 amino acids. Germline assignment: CDR1 MNHNY and CDR2 SVGAGI (reference sequence). Trimming took 0 bases from V and 3 from J; bases not matched to a gene: 7. CDR3 region: CASSYSIQRGNYNEQFF. DNA for the CDR3: TGTGCCAGCAGTTACTCGATACAGCGGGGGAACTACAATGAGCAGTTCTTC.

Ten or more counts support this clonotype. The chain has TRBV20-1 and TRBJ2-7; D gene ambiguous. Trimming pared 1 base from V and 3 bases from J, leaving 4 bases between. The CDR3 has 11 residues. The germline CDR1 and CDR2 sequences are DFQATT and SNEGSKA (reference sequence). The CDR3 spells CSARVGYEQYF. The CDR3 bases are TGCAGTGCTAGAGTTGGCTACGAGCAGTACTTC.

This clonotype was observed a handful of times. This rearrangement joins TRBV27 to TRBJ1-2; TRBD1 might be the D (5 bases). With 0 bases removed from V and 3 bases from J, the gap between germline ends came to 11 bases. CDR1 and CDR2 from the germline V gene are MNHEY and SMNVEV (reference sequence). The CDR3 sequence is 15 residues long. In nucleotides, the CDR3 is TGTGCCAGCAGTTTATCAGGGGTGGACTACTATGGCTACACCTTC. It encodes CASSLSGVDYYGYTF.

In its sample, this clonotype was seen a few times. The rearrangement joins TRBV7-9 to TRBJ1-2, with D possibly being TRBD1 (6 bases). With 6 bases removed from V and 0 bases from J, the gap between germline ends came to 20 bases. The CDR3 is made up of 17 amino acids. Germline assignment: CDR1 SEHNR and CDR2 FQNEAQ (reference sequence). DNA of the CDR3: TGTGCCAGCAGACAGGATGAGACAGGCCCTACTAACTATGGCTACACCTTC. As protein: CASRQDETGPTNYGYTF.

In this sample, this clonotype turned up a few times. This chain joins TRBV19 and TRBJ1-1; no reliable D call. The CDR3 covers 13 residues. CDR1 is LNHDA, CDR2 SQIVND, per germline (reference sequence). V lost 1 base and J 1 base, leaving 4 bases between the germline ends. CDR3 region: CASSIVRNTEAFF. As DNA, the CDR3 is TGTGCCAGTAGTATAGTACGGAACACTGAAGCTTTCTTT.

There are a few counts of this clonotype. The V gene is TRBV27, the J gene TRBJ1-2, with 9 bases that match TRBD1. The V gene's germline CDR1 is MNHEY and CDR2 SMNVEV (reference sequence). Losses at the gene ends were 4 bases for V and 0 bases for J; bases not matched to a gene: 3. The CDR3 sequence is 15 residues long. CDR3 in DNA: TGTGCCAGCAGTTCCAGACAGGGGGCTAACTATGGCTACACCTTC. Amino acid sequence: CASSSRQGANYGYTF.

Points on this clonotype: This sequence may be a read error, since a much larger clone differs from it by one base. This chain links TRBV14 with TRBJ2-3; TRBD1 might be the D (5 bases). CDR3 size: 12 residues. CDR1 is SGHDN, CDR2 FVKESK, per germline. The DNA for the CDR3 is TGTGCCAGCAGCCATATCACAGGTACGCAGTATTTT. It codes for CASSHITGTQYF.

This CDR3 reads CASSESRQGKVVYNEQFF. The CDR3 nucleotides read TGCGCCAGCAGTGAGTCTCGCCAGGGTAAGGTAGTCTACAATGAGCAGTTCTTC. The chain employs TRBV10-2 and TRBJ2-1, with D possibly being TRBD1 (5 bases). V was pared by 0 bases and J by 3 bases, with 18 bases between. The CDR3 has 18 amino acids. CDR1 is WSHSY, CDR2 SAAADI, per germline.

This clonotype has a count of ten or more. The junction does not match germline at one end; this may be a read error. The chain has TRBV6-1 and TRBJ1-4; 10 nucleotides match TRBD1. CDR3 size: 15 residues. The germline V gene has CDR1 MNHNS and CDR2 SASEGT. CDR3: CASSYAGTGDEKLSF. CDR3 DNA sequence: TGTGCCAGCAGTTATGCCGGGACAGGGGACGAAAAACTGTCTTTT.

This clonotype has only a few counts. This chain joins TRBV6-6 and TRBJ1-1; D not resolved. The CDR3 has 13 amino acids. The germline V gene has CDR1 MNHNY and CDR2 SVGAGI (reference sequence). Trimming cost V 2 bases and J 4 bases, with 8 bases left between them. CDR3 protein: CASSYPAGTEAFF. CDR3 DNA: TGTGCCAGCAGTTACCCCGCGGGCACTGAAGCTTTCTTT.

The sample holds many counts of this clonotype. The chain is built from TRBV7-9 and TRBJ1-2; D call uncertain. Trimming took 0 bases from V and 3 from J, leaving 2 bases between them. From germline, CDR1 is SEHNR and CDR2 FQNEAQ (reference sequence). This CDR3 comprises 12 residues. The CDR3 spells CASSLADYGYTF. CDR3 DNA sequence: TGTGCCAGCAGCTTAGCGGACTATGGCTACACCTTC.

The V gene is TRBV11-2, the J gene TRBJ2-7; unclear D gene. The CDR3 extends over 11 amino acids. Germline V gives CDR1 SGHAT, CDR2 FQNNGV. Trimming took 2 bases from V and 4 from J, leaving 3 bases between them. The CDR3 DNA is TGTGCCAGCAGCTTATTATACGAGCAGTACTTC. It is translated as CASSLLYEQYF.

On this clonotype itself: The conserved phenylalanine or tryptophan is not found at the CDR3 terminus, so this likely reflects a read error. The chain employs TRBV28 and TRBJ1-2; D call uncertain. The CDR3 consists of 13 residues. The germline gives CDR1 MDHEN, CDR2 SYDVKM. V was pared by 1 base and J by 6 bases, with 9 bases between. The CDR3 DNA reads TGTGCCAGCAGTTTATTTGAGGAGAATGGCTACACCTCC. This encodes CASSLFEENGYTS.

The J gene is TRBJ2-1, the V gene TRBV6-2 or TRBV6-3, with 7 bases fitting TRBD1. With 2 bases clipped from V and 6 bases from J, the junction kept 7 bases outside the gene matches. Germline V lookup: CDR1 MNHEY, CDR2 SVGEGT. The CDR3 loop spans 15 amino acids. The CDR3 is CASSYGRGIGNEQFF. As DNA, the CDR3 is TGTGCCAGCAGTTACGGCAGGGGGATTGGCAATGAGCAGTTCTTC.

This chain joins TRBV4-3 and TRBJ2-1; a weak D match, TRBD1 (8 bases). The CDR3 sequence is 14 residues long. CDR1 LGHNA and CDR2 YSLEER come from the germline V gene. V dropped 6 bases and J dropped 5 bases, with 14 bases sitting between them. CDR3 nucleotides: TGCGCCAGCAGTCACAGGGGGAGGGACAATGAGCAGTTCTTC. Translated: CASSHRGRDNEQFF.

This clonotype was counted only a few times. V usage is TRBV12-3 or TRBV12-4 and J usage is TRBJ2-2; tentative D call: TRBD2 (6 bases). The CDR3 runs to 15 residues. V was shortened by 6 bases and J by 6 bases, with 17 bases between the two germline ends. CDR3 sequence reads: CASSLSPGGAGELFF. In DNA form, the CDR3 reads TGTGCCAGCAGCCTCTCCCCAGGCGGGGCCGGGGAGCTGTTTTTT.

This clonotype occurred many times. The V gene is TRBV7-9, the J gene TRBJ1-2; D possibly corresponds to TRBD1 (6 bases). This CDR3 contains 17 residues. In germline, CDR1 is SEHNR, CDR2 FQNEAQ (reference sequence). V was trimmed by 2 bases and J by 5 bases, leaving 21 bases between them. CDR3 sequence: CASSLRQGNRVAYGYTF. Here the CDR3 DNA reads TGTGCCAGCAGCTTAAGGCAGGGCAACAGGGTGGCGTATGGCTACACCTTC.

This chain uses TRBV5-1 with TRBJ1-6, with D perhaps matching TRBD1 (6 bases). The CDR3 consists of 16 residues. Deletions cut 3 bases from V and 3 bases from J, with 13 bases between. Germline V CDR1 and CDR2: SGHRS, YFSETQ. The DNA of the CDR3 is TGCGCCAGCAGCTCCACAGGGACCGTCTATAATTCACCCCTCCACTTT. Translating gives CASSSTGTVYNSPLHF.

V and J are TRBV7-2 and TRBJ1-2; 9 bases map to TRBD1. The CDR3 has 11 amino acids. With 5 bases clipped from V and 12 bases from J, the junction kept 4 bases outside the gene matches. From germline, CDR1 is SGHTA and CDR2 FQGNSA. The CDR3 nucleotides are TGTGCCAGCAGCAAACAGGGGGCCCACACCTTC. Translated: CASSKQGAHTF.

The gene calls are TRBV5-1 and TRBJ1-1; tentatively, D is TRBD1 (5 bases). CDR1 and CDR2 (germline): SGHRS, YFSETQ. Between the trimmed V and J ends, which lost 7 bases and 6 bases, there was a span of 22 bases. This CDR3 comprises 15 residues. CDR3 loop: CASAQGVEGVPEAFF. The CDR3 DNA sequence: TGCGCCAGCGCACAAGGGGTTGAAGGGGTCCCTGAAGCTTTCTTT.

This clonotype was counted between two and nine times. The rearrangement links TRBV12-5 to TRBJ2-1; no clear D. Trimming took off 6 bases at V and 8 bases at J, with 11 bases between the two ends. CDR1 LGHNT and CDR2 FRNRAP come from the germline V gene. CDR3 length equals 12 residues. The CDR3 region has the DNA TGTGCTAGTGGCCCGCCTACGGATGAGCAGTTCTTC. It codes for CASGPPTDEQFF.

This sequence joins TRBV20-1 and TRBJ1-2; the D is unclear. The CDR3 sequence is 11 residues long. Per the germline V gene, CDR1 is DFQATT and CDR2 is SNEGSKA (reference sequence). V was trimmed by 5 bases and J by 6 bases, leaving 10 bases between them. The CDR3 reads CSAWKDDGYTF. CDR3 coding DNA: TGCAGTGCTTGGAAGGATGATGGCTACACCTTC.

This clonotype turned up a few times. This chain links TRBV6-2 or TRBV6-3 with TRBJ2-5; D is ambiguous. V gave up 4 bases and J gave up 7 bases, with 10 bases separating them. Germline lookup yields CDR1 MNHEY and CDR2 SVGEGT. The CDR3 contains 12 residues. CDR3 nucleotides: TGTGCCAGCAGTTGGGGATTTCGGACCCAGTACTTC. Translation gives CASSWGFRTQYF.

The J gene is TRBJ2-5, the V gene TRBV20-1; TRBD1 aligns across 9 bases. The CDR3 sequence is 14 residues long. From germline, CDR1 is DFQATT and CDR2 SNEGSKA (reference sequence). Trimming cost V 2 bases and J 3 bases; bases outside gene matches: 4. The CDR3 sequence: CSARTGTGKETQYF. CDR3 DNA: TGCAGTGCTAGAACGGGGACAGGGAAAGAGACCCAGTACTTC.

The rearrangement uses TRBV2 and TRBJ1-6; D may be TRBD1 (5 bases). Trimming cost V 7 bases and J 10 bases, with 14 bases left between them. The CDR3 has 13 amino acids. CDR1 is SNHLY, CDR2 FYNNEI, per germline. The chain's CDR3 is CASMRGFNSPLHF. CDR3 DNA sequence: TGTGCCAGCATGAGGGGCTTCAACTCACCCCTCCACTTT.

This clonotype showed up just a few times. The V gene is TRBV3-1, the J gene TRBJ1-2, with D unresolved. V was clipped by 4 bases and J by 5 bases, with 11 bases between them. This CDR3 region has 13 residues. Germline CDR1 LGHDT, CDR2 YNNKEL (reference sequence). This CDR3 reads CASSPTASYGYTF. CDR3 sequence (DNA): TGTGCCAGCAGCCCGACGGCCAGTTATGGCTACACCTTC.

This clonotype was seen at least ten times. This chain connects TRBV20-1 to TRBJ2-3, with D possibly matching TRBD2 (5 bases). Trimming removed 5 bases from V and 8 bases from J, with 14 bases in between. The CDR3 runs to 12 residues. In germline, CDR1 is DFQATT, CDR2 SNEGSKA (reference sequence). This chain's CDR3 is CSAAPGGRTQYF. For the CDR3, the DNA is TGCAGTGCTGCCCCCGGAGGTCGTACGCAGTATTTT.

The sample holds a few counts of this clonotype. The chain recombines TRBV29-1 with TRBJ2-3; 7 nucleotides align to TRBD1. The CDR3 runs 13 residues. Trimming removed 6 bases from V and 2 bases from J; junction bases left unmatched: 5. Germline lookup yields CDR1 SQVTM and CDR2 ANQGSEA. The CDR3 DNA follows: TGCAGCGTGTCCGGGACAGTCACAGATACGCAGTATTTT. It is translated as CSVSGTVTDTQYF.

The chain carries TRBV27 and TRBJ1-6; no reliable D call. Germline values: CDR1 MNHEY, CDR2 SMNVEV (reference sequence). The V end lost 6 bases, the J end lost 9 bases, and 12 bases lay between the germline ends. The CDR3 contains 13 residues. In DNA, the CDR3 is TGTGCCAGCAGGGCCCCATGGGGTTCACCCCTCCACTTT. Its translation is CASRAPWGSPLHF.